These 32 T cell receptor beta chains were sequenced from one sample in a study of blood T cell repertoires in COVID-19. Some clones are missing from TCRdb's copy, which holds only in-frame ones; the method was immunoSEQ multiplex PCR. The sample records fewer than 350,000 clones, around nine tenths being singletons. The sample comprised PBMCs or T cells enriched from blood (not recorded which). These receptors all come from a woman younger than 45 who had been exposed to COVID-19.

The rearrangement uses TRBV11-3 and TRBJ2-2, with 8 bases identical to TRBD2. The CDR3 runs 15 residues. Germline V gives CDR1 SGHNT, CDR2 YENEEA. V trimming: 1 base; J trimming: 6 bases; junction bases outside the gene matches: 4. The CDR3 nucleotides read TGTGCCAGCAGCTTAGGTTACGGGGGGGCCGGGGAGCTGTTTTTT. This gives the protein CASSLGYGGAGELFF. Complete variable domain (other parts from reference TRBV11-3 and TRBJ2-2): EAGVVQSPRYKIIEKKQPVAFWCNPISGHNTLYWYLQNLGQGPELLIRYENEEAVDDSQLPKDRFSAERLKGVDSTLKIQPAELGDSAVYLCASSLGYGGAGELFFGEGSRLTVL.

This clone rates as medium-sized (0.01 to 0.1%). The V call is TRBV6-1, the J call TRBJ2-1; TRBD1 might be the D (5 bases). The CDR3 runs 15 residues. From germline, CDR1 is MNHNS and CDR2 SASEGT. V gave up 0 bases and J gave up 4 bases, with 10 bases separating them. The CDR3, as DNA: TGTGCCAGCAGTGAAGCGGCAGGGCAATACAATGAGCAGTTCTTC. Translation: CASSEAAGQYNEQFF.

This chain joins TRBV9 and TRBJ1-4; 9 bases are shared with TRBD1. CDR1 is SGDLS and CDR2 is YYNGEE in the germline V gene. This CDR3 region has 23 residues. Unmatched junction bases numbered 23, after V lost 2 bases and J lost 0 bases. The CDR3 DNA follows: TGTGCCAGCAGCGTCGTTAACCGGGGCCCAGTCGACAGGGGGATTGCAACTAATGAAAAACTGTTTTTT. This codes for CASSVVNRGPVDRGIATNEKLFF.

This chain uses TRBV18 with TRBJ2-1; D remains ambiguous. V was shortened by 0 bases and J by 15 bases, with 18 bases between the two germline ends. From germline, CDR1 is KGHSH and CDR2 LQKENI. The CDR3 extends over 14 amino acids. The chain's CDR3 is CASSPPSSPGALFF. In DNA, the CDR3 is TGTGCCAGCTCACCACCCTCTAGTCCTGGCGCCTTGTTCTTC.

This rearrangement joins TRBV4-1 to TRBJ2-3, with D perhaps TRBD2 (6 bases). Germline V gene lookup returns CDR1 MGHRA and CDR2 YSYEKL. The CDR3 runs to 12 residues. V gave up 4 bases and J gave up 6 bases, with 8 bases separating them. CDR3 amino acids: CASSPGRDTQYF. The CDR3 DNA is TGCGCCAGCAGCCCGGGGAGGGATACGCAGTATTTT.

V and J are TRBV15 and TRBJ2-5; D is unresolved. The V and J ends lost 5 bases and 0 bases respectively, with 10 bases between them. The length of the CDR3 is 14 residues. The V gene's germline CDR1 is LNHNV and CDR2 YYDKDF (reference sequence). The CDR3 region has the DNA TGTGCCACCAGCCTGTCTGGCTACCAAGAGACCCAGTACTTC. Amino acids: CATSLSGYQETQYF.

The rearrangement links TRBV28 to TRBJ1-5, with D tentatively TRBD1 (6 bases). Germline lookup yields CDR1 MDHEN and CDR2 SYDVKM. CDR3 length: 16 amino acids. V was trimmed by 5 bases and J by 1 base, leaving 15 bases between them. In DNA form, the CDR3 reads TGTGCCAGCAGTCCGACCCAGGGGATAAGCAATCAGCCCCAGCATTTT. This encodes CASSPTQGISNQPQHF. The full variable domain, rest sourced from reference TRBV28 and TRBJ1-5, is DVKVTQSSRYLVKRTGEKVFLECVQDMDHENMFWYRQDPGLGLRLIYFSYDVKMKEKGDIPEGYSVSREKKERFSLILESASTNQTSMYLCASSPTQGISNQPQHFGDGTRLSIL.

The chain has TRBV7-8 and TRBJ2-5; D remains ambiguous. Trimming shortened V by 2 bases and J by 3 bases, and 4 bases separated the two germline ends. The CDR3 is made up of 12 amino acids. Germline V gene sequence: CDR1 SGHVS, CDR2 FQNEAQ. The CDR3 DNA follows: TGTGCCAGCAGCTTACAGGAAGAGACCCAGTACTTC. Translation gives CASSLQEETQYF.

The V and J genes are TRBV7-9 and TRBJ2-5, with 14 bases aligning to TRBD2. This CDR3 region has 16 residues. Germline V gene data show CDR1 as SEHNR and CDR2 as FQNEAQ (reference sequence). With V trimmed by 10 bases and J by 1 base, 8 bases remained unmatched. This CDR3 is CATGLAGVGSQETQYF. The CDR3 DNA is TGTGCCACGGGACTAGCGGGAGTGGGGTCCCAAGAGACCCAGTACTTC.

The CDR3 nucleotides are TGTGCCAGCAGCTCGGGACCGACAGGGAACACTGAAGCTTTCTTT. The encoded protein is CASSSGPTGNTEAFF. The chain couples TRBV7-9 to TRBJ1-1; D perhaps matches TRBD1 (6 bases). The CDR3 spans 15 residues. Germline CDR1 reads SEHNR; CDR2 reads FQNEAQ (reference sequence). Between the trimmed V and J ends, which lost 4 bases and 1 base, there was a span of 13 bases.

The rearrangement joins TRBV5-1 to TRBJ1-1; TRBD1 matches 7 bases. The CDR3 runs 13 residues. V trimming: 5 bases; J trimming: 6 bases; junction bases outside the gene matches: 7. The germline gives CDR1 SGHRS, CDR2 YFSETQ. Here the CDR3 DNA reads TGCGCCAGCAGTGGACAGGATTTGGCTGAAGCTTTCTTT. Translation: CASSGQDLAEAFF.

The CDR3 bases are TGTGCCAGCAGCACCTTTGGACAGGGGGTCGGCTACACCTTC. Amino acids: CASSTFGQGVGYTF. V usage is TRBV25-1 and J usage is TRBJ1-2; 10 nucleotides match TRBD1. Losses at the gene ends were 6 bases for V and 8 bases for J; bases not matched to a gene: 9. The CDR3 consists of 14 residues. From germline, CDR1 is MGHDK and CDR2 SYGVNS.

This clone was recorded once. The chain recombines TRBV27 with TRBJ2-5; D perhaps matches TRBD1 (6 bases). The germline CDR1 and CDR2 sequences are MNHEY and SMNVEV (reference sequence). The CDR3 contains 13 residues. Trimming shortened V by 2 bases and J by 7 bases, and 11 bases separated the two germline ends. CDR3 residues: CASSLREGGTQYF. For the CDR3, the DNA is TGTGCCAGCAGTTTAAGGGAAGGGGGGACCCAGTACTTC.

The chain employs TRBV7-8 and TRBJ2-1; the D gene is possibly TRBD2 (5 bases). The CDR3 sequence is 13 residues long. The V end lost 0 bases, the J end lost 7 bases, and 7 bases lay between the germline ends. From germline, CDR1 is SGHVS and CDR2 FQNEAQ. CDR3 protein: CASSLAAANEQFF. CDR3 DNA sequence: TGTGCCAGCAGCTTAGCAGCGGCTAATGAGCAGTTCTTC.

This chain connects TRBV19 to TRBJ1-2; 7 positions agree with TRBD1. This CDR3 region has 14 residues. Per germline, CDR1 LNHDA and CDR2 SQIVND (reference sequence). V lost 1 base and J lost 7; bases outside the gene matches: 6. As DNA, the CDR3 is TGTGCCAGTAGTATAGCTGGCAGGGGGGTTGGCTACACCTTC. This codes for CASSIAGRGVGYTF.

The CDR3 loop is CASSFWTSGRASGDEQYF. CDR3 coding DNA: TGTGCCAGCAGCTTTTGGACTAGCGGGAGGGCCTCGGGGGACGAGCAGTACTTC. The chain couples TRBV7-9 to TRBJ2-7, with TRBD2 identical over 15 bases. This CDR3 region has 18 residues. The J segment lost 5 bases and the V segment lost 3 bases, leaving 11 bases of the junction unmatched. The germline V gene has CDR1 SEHNR and CDR2 FQNEAQ (reference sequence). Looking up the rest from reference TRBV7-9 and TRBJ2-7 gives the full variable domain: DTGVSQNPRHKITKRGQNVTFRCDPISEHNRLYWYRQTLGQGPEFLTYFQNEAQLEKSRLLSDRFSAERPKGSFSTLEIQRTEQGDSAMYLCASSFWTSGRASGDEQYFGPGTRLTVT.

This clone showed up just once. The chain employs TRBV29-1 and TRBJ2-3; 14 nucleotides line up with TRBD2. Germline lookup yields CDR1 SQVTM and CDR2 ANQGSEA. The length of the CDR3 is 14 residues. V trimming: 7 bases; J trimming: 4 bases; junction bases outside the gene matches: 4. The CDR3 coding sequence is TGCAGCGCTCCGGGACTAGCGGGAGCAGATACGCAGTATTTT. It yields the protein CSAPGLAGADTQYF.

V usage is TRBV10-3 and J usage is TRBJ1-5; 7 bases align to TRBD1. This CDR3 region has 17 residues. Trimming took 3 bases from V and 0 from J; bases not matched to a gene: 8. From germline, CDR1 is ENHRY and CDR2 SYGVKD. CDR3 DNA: TGTGCCATCAGTGATCGGTGGGACAGCTATAGCAATCAGCCCCAGCATTTT. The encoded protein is CAISDRWDSYSNQPQHF.

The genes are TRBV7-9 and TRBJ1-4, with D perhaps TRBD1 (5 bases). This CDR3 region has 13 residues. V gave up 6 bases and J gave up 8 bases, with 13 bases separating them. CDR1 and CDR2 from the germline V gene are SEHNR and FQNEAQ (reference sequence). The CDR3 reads CASRLREGEKLFF. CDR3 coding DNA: TGTGCCAGCAGGCTCCGGGAGGGGGAAAAACTGTTTTTT.

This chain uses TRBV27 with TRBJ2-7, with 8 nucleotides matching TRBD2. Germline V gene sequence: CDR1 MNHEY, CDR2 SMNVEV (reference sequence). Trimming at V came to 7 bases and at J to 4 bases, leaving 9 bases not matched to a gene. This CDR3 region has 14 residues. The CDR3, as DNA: TGTGCCAGCACCCCCATAGCGGGAACTTACGAGCAGTACTTC. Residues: CASTPIAGTYEQYF.

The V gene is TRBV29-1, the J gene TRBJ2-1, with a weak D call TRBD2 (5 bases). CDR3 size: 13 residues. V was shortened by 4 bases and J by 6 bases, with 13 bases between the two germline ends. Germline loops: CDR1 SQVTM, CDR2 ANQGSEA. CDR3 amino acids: CSVGVPGSNEQFF. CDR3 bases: TGCAGCGTTGGGGTGCCGGGGTCCAATGAGCAGTTCTTC.

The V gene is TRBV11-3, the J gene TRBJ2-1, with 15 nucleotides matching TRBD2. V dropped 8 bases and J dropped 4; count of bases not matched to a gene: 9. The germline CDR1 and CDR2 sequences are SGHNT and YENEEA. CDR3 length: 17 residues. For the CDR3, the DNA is TGTGCCAGCGGAGCTTGGGGGACTAGCGGGGGGTACAATGAGCAGTTCTTC. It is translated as CASGAWGTSGGYNEQFF.

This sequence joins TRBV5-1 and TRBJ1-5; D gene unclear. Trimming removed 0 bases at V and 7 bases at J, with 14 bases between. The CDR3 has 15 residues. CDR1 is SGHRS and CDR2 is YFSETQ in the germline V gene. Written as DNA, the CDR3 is TGCGCCAGCAGCTTGGCCAGAGAGGCAGAGCAGCCCCAGCATTTT. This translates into CASSLAREAEQPQHF.

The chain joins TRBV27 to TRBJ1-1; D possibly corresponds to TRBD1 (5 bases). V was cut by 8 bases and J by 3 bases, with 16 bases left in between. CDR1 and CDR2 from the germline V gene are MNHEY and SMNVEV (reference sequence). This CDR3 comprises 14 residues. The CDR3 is CASHLGAGDTEAFF. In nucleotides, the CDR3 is TGTGCCAGCCACTTAGGTGCGGGGGACACTGAAGCTTTCTTT.

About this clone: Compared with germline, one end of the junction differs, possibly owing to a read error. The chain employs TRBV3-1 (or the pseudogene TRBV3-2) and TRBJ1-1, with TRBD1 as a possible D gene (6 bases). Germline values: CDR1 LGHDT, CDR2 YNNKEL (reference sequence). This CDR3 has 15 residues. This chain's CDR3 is CASSPILDSYTEAFF. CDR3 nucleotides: TGTGCCAGCAGCCCAATACTGGACAGCTACACGGAAGCTTTCTTT.

CDR3 protein: CAGTGQGTGELFF. In DNA form, the CDR3 reads TGTGCCGGTACGGGACAGGGGACCGGGGAGCTGTTTTTT. The chain uses TRBV2 and TRBJ2-2; 10 bases are shared with TRBD1. Germline CDR1 reads SNHLY; CDR2 reads FYNNEI. The CDR3 length is 13 residues. The J segment lost 5 bases and the V segment lost 11 bases, leaving 5 bases of the junction unmatched.

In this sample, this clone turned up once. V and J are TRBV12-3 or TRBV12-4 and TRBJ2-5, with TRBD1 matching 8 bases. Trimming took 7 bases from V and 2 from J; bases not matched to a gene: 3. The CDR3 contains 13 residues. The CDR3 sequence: CASTTGGQETQYF. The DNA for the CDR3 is TGTGCCAGCACCACAGGGGGACAAGAGACCCAGTACTTC.

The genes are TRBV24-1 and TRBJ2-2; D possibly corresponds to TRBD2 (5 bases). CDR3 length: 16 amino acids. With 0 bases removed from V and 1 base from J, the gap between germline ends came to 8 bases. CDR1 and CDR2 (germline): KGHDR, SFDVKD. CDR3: CATSDLEGKNTGELFF. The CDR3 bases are TGTGCCACCAGTGATTTGGAGGGAAAGAACACCGGGGAGCTGTTTTTT.

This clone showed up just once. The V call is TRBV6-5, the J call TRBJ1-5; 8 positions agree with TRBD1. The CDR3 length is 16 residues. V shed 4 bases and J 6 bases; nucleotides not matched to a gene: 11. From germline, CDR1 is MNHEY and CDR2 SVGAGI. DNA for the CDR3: TGTGCCAGCAGTTGGCCCACCAGGGGGCCGATTCAGCCCCAGCATTTT. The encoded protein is CASSWPTRGPIQPQHF.

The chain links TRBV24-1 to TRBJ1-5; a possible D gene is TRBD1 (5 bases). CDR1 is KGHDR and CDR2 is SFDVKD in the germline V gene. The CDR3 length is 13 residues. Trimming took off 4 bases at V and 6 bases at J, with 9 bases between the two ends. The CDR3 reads CATSELGVQPQHF. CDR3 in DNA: TGTGCCACCAGTGAGCTAGGGGTTCAGCCCCAGCATTTT.

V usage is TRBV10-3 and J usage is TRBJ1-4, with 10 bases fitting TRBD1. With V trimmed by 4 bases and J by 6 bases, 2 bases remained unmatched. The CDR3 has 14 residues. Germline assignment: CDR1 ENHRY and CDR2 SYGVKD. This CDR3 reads CAISAGTGDEKLFF. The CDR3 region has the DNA TGTGCCATCAGTGCCGGGACAGGGGATGAAAAACTGTTTTTT.

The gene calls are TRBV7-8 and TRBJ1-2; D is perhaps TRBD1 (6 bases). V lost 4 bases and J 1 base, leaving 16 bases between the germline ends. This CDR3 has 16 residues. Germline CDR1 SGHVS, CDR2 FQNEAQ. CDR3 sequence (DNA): TGTGCCAGCAGCTCTAAGAGGACAGATTTTAACTATGGCTACACCTTC. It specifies CASSSKRTDFNYGYTF. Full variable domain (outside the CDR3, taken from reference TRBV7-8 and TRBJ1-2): GAGVSQSPRYKVAKRGQDVALRCDPISGHVSLFWYQQALGQGPEFLTYFQNEAQLDKSGLPSDRFFAERPEGSVSTLKIQRTQQEDSAVYLCASSSKRTDFNYGYTFGSGTRLTVV.